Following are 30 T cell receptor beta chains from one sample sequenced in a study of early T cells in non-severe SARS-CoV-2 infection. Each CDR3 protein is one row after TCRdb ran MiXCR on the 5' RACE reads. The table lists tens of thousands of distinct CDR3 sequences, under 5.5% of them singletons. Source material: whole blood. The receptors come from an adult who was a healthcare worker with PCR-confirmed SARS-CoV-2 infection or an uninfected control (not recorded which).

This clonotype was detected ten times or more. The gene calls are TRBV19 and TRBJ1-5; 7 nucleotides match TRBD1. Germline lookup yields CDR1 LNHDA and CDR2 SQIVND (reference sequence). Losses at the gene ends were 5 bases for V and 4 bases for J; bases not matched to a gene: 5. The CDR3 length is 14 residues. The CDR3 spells CASSAGQTNQPQHF. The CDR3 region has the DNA TGTGCCAGTAGTGCGGGACAGACGAATCAGCCCCAGCATTTT.

CDR3 residues: CASSLFGQGALGTEAFF. CDR3 in DNA: TGTGCCAGCAGCTTATTCGGTCAGGGGGCGCTGGGCACTGAAGCTTTCTTT. The chain employs TRBV7-2 and TRBJ1-1; 8 bases match TRBD1. Germline values: CDR1 SGHTA, CDR2 FQGNSA. The CDR3 has 17 amino acids. V shed 2 bases and J 4 bases; nucleotides not matched to a gene: 12.

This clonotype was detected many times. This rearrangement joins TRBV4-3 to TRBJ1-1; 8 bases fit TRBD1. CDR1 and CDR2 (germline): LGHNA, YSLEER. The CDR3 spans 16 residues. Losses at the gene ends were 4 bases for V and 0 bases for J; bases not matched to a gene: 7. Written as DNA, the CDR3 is TGCGCCAGCAGCCTAGGGACAGGTAATATGAACACTGAAGCTTTCTTT. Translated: CASSLGTGNMNTEAFF.

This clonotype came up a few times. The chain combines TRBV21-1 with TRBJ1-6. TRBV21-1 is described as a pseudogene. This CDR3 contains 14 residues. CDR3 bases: TGTGCCAGCCGCGGCAGCTCCTATAATTCACCCCTCCACTTT. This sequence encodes CASRGSSYNSPLHF.

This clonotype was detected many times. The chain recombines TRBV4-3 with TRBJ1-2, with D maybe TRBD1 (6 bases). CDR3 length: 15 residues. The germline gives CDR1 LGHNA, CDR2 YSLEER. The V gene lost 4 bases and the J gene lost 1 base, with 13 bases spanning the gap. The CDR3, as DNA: TGCGCCAGCAGCCGAGAGACAGGATTTAACTATGGCTACACCTTC. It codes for CASSRETGFNYGYTF.

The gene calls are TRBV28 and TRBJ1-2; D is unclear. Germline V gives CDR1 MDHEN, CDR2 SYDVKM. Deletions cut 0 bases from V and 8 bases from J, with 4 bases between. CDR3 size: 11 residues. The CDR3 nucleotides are TGTGCCAGCAGTTTATGGCAAGGCTACACCTTC. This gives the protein CASSLWQGYTF.

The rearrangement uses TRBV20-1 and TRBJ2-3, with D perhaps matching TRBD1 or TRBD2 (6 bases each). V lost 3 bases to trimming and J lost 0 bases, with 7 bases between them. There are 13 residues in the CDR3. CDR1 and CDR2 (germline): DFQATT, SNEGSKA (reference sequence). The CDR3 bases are TGCAGTGCTAGCGGGGGCAGCACAGATACGCAGTATTTT. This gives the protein CSASGGSTDTQYF.

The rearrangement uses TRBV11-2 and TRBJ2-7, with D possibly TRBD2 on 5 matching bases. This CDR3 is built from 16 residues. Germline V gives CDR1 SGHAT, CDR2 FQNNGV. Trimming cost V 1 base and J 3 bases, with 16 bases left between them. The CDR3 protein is CASSLGVAGTGYEQYF. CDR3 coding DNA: TGTGCCAGCAGCTTAGGAGTCGCGGGTACGGGCTACGAGCAGTACTTC.

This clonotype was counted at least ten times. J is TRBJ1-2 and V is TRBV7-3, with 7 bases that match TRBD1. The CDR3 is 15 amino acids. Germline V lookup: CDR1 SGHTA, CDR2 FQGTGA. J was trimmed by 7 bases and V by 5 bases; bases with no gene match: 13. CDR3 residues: CASSPRQGASLGYTF. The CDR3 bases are TGTGCCAGCAGCCCCCGACAGGGAGCCTCTCTTGGCTACACCTTC.

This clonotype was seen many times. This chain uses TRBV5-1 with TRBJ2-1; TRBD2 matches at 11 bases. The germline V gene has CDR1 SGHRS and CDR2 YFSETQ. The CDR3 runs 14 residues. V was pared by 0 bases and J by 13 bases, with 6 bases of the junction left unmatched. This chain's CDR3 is CASSLGLAGTVQFF. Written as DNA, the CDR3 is TGCGCCAGCAGCTTGGGACTAGCGGGGACCGTCCAGTTCTTC.

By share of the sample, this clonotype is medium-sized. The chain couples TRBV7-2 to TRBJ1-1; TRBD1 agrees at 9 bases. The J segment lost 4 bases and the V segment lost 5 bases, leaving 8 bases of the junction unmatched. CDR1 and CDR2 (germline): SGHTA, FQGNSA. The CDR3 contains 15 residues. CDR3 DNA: TGTGCCAGCAGCCAAGACCGGGACAGGGCCACTGAAGCTTTCTTT. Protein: CASSQDRDRATEAFF. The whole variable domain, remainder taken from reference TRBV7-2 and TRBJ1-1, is GAGVSQSPSNKVTEKGKDVELRCDPISGHTALYWYRQSLGQGLEFLIYFQGNSAPDKSGLPSDRFSAERTGGSVSTLTIQRTQQEDSAVYLCASSQDRDRATEAFFGQGTRLTVV.

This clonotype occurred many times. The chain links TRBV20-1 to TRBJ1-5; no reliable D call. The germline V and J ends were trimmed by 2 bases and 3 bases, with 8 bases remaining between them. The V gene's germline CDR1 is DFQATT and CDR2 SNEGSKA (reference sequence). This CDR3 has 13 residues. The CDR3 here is CSARRDSNQPQHF. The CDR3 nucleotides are TGCAGTGCTAGACGAGATTCCAATCAGCCCCAGCATTTT.

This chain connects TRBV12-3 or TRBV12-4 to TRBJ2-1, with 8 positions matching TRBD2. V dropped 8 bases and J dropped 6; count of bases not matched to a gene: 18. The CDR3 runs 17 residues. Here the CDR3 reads CASSILAGTQRGNEQFF. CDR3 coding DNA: TGTGCCAGCTCAATTCTAGCGGGCACCCAGCGGGGCAATGAGCAGTTCTTC.

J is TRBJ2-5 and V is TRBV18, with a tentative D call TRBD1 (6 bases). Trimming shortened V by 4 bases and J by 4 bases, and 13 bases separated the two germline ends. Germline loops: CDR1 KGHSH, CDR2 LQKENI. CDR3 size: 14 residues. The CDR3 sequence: CASSQTGPGETQYF. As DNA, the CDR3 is TGTGCCAGCTCACAAACAGGGCCAGGAGAGACCCAGTACTTC. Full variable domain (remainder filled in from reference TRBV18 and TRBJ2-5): NAGVMQNPRHLVRRRGQEARLRCSPMKGHSHVYWYRQLPEEGLKFMVYLQKENIIDESGMPKERFSAEFPKEGPSILRIQQVVRGDSAAYFCASSQTGPGETQYFGPGTRLLVL.

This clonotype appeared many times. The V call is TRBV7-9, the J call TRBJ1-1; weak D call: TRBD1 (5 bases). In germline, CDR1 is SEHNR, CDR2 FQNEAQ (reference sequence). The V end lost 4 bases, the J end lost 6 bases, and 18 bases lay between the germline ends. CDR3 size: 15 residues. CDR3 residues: CASSSRSGVDPEAFF. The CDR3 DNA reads TGTGCCAGCAGCTCACGGTCGGGGGTGGACCCTGAAGCTTTCTTT.

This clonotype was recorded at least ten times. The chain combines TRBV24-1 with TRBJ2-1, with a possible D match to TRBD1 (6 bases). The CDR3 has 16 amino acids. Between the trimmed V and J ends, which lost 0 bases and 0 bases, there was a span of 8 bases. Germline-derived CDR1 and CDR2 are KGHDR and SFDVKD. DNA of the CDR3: TGTGCCACCAGTGATTTGGAAGGGGGCTCCTACAATGAGCAGTTCTTC. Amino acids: CATSDLEGGSYNEQFF.

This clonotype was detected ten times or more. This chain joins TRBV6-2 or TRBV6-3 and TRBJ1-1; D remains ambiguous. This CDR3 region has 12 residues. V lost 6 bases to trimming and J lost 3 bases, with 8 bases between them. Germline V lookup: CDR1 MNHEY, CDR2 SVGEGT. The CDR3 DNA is TGTGCCAGCAGCTACCCGGACACTGAAGCTTTCTTT. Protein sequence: CASSYPDTEAFF.

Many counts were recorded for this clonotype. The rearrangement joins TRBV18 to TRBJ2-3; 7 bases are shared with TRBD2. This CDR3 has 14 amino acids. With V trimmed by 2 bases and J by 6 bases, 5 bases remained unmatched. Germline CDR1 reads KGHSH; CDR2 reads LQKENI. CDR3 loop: CASSPSGASDTQYF. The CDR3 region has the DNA TGTGCCAGCTCACCAAGCGGGGCGTCGGATACGCAGTATTTT.

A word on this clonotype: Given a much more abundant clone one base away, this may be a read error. The CDR3 reads CASSLELAGVHGQYF. In DNA form, the CDR3 reads TGTGCCAGCAGCTTAGAACTAGCGGGGGTCCACGGGCAGTACTTC. V usage is TRBV7-8 and J usage is TRBJ2-7; 11 positions agree with TRBD2. The germline CDR1 and CDR2 sequences are SGHVS and FQNEAQ. V lost 1 base to trimming and J lost 9 bases; unmatched junction nucleotides: 8. The CDR3 extends over 15 amino acids.

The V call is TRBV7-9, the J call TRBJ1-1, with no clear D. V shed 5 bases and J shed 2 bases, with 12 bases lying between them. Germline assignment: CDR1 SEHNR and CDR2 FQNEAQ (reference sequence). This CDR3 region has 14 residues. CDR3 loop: CASSVVPENTEAFF. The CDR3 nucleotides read TGTGCCAGCAGCGTCGTACCGGAAAACACTGAAGCTTTCTTT.

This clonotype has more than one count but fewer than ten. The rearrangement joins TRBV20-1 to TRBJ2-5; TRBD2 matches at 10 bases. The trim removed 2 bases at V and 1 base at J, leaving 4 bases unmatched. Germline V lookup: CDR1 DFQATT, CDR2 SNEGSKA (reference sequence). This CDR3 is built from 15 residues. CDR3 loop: CSARLAGAVQETQYF. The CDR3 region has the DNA TGCAGTGCTAGACTAGCGGGGGCGGTCCAAGAGACCCAGTACTTC.

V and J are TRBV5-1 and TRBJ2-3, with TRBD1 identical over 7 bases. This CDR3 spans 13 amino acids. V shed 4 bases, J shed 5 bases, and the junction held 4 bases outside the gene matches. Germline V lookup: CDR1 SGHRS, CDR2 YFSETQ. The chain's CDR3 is CASSIRQGDTQYF. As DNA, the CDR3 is TGCGCCAGCAGCATACGACAGGGAGATACGCAGTATTTT.

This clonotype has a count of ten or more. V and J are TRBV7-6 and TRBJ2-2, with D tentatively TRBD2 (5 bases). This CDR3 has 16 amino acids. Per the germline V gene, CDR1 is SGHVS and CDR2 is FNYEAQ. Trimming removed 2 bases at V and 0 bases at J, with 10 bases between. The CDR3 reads CASSLFAGPNTGELFF. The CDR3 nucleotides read TGTGCCAGCAGCTTATTTGCGGGCCCGAACACCGGGGAGCTGTTTTTT.

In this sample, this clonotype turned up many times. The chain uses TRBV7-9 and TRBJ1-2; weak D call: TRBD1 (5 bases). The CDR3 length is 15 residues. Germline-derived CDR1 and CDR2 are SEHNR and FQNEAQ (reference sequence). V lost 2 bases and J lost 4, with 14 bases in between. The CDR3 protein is CASSLYDGAVYGYTF. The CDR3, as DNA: TGTGCCAGCAGCTTATACGATGGGGCAGTCTATGGCTACACCTTC.

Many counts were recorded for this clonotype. CDR3 sequence (DNA): TGTGCCAGCAGTTTACGAGGGGGCGAACAAGAGACCCAGTACTTC. Protein sequence: CASSLRGGEQETQYF. The V gene is TRBV28, the J gene TRBJ2-5; 7 nucleotides align to TRBD1. Germline CDR1 reads MDHEN; CDR2 reads SYDVKM. CDR3 length equals 15 residues. V lost 2 bases, J lost 2 bases, and 5 bases stayed unmatched.

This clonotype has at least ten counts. In DNA, the CDR3 is TGTGCCAGCAGCTTACAGGGACAGGGGGCGCGTGGCTACACCTTC. This encodes CASSLQGQGARGYTF. This chain joins TRBV7-2 and TRBJ1-2; TRBD1 aligns across 12 bases. CDR1 and CDR2 (germline): SGHTA, FQGNSA. CDR3 length equals 15 residues. V lost 2 bases to trimming and J lost 7 bases; unmatched junction nucleotides: 5.

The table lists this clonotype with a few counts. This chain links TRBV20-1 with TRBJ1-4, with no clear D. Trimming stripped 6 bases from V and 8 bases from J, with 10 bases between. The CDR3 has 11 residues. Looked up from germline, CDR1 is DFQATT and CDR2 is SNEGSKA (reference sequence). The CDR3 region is CSAQQREKLFF. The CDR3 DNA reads TGCAGTGCGCAGCAGCGAGAAAAACTGTTTTTT.

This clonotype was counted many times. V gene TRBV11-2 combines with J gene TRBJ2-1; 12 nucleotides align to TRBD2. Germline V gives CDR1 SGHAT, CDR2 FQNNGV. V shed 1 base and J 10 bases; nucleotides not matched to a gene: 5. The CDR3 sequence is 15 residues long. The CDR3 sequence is CASSLASGGAWEQFF. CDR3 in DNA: TGTGCCAGCAGCTTAGCTAGCGGGGGGGCTTGGGAGCAGTTCTTC.

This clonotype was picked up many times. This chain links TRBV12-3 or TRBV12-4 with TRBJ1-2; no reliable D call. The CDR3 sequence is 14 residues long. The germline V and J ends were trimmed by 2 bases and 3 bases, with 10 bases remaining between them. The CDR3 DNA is TGTGCCAGCAGTTTACGCGCACATGACTATGGCTACACCTTC. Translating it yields CASSLRAHDYGYTF.

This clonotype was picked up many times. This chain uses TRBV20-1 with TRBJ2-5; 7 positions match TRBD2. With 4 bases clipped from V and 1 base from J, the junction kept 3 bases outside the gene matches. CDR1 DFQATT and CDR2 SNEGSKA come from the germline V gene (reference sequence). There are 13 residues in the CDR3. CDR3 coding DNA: TGCAGTGCTAAGCGGGGAATCCAAGAGACCCAGTACTTC. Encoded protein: CSAKRGIQETQYF.